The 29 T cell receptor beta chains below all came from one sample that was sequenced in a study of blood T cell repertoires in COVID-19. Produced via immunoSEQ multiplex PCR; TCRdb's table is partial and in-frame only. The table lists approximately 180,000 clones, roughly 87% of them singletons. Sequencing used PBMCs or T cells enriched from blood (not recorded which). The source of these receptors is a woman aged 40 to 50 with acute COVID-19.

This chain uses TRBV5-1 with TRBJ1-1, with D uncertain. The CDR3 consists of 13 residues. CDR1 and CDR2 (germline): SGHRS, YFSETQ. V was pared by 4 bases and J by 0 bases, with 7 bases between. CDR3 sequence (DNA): TGCGCCAGCAGCCCCCCCATGAACACTGAAGCTTTCTTT. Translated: CASSPPMNTEAFF.

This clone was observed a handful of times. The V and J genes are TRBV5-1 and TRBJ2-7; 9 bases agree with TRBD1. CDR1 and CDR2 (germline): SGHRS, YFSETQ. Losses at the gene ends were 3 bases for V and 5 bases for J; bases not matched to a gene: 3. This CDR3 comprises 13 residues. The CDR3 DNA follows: TGCGCCAGCAGCTGGGGGGACAGGGACGAGCAGTACTTC. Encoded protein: CASSWGDRDEQYF.

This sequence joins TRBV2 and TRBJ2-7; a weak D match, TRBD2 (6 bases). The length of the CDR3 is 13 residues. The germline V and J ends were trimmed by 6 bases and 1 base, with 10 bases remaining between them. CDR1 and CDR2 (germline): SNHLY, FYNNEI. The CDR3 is CASRRDGSYEQYF. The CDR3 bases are TGTGCCAGCAGGCGGGACGGGTCCTACGAGCAGTACTTC.

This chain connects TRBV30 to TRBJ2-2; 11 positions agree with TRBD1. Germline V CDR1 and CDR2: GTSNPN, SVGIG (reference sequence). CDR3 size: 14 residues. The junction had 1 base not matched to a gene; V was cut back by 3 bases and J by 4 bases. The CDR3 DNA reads TGTGCCTGGAGGGGACAGGGGGGCACCGGGGAGCTGTTTTTT. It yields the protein CAWRGQGGTGELFF.

The CDR3 bases are TGTGCCAGCAGCGTAGCAACAGATACGCAGTATTTT. This translates into CASSVATDTQYF. This chain joins TRBV9 and TRBJ2-3; no firm D call. CDR3 size: 12 residues. The germline V gene has CDR1 SGDLS and CDR2 YYNGEE. V shed 0 bases and J shed 3 bases, with 2 bases lying between them.

CDR3 nucleotides: TGTGCCAGCAGCTTAGGGACAGGGGGCGCCTATGGCTACACCTTC. This gives the protein CASSLGTGGAYGYTF. The chain combines TRBV5-5 with TRBJ1-2; 12 nucleotides line up with TRBD1. V was clipped by 2 bases and J by 4 bases; unmatched bases: 3. CDR1 is SGHKS, CDR2 YYEKEE, per germline (reference sequence). This CDR3 region has 15 residues.

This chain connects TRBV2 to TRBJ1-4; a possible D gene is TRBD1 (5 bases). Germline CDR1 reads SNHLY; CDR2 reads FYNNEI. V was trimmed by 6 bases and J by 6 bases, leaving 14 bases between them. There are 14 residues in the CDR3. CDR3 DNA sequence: TGTGCCAGCAGCCGGGGGACGGAGCATGAAAAACTGTTTTTT. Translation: CASSRGTEHEKLFF.

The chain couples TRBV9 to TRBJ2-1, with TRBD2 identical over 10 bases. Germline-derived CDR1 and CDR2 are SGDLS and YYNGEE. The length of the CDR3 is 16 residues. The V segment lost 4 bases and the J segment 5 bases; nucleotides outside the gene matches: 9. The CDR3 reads CASSFGTSGVDNEQFF. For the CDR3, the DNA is TGTGCCAGCAGCTTTGGAACTAGCGGGGTCGACAATGAGCAGTTCTTC.

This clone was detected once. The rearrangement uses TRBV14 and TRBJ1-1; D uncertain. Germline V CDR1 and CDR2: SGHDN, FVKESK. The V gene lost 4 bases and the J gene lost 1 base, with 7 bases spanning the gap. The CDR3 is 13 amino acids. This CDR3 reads CASSPTGNTEAFF. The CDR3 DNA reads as TGTGCCAGCAGCCCTACTGGGAACACTGAAGCTTTCTTT.

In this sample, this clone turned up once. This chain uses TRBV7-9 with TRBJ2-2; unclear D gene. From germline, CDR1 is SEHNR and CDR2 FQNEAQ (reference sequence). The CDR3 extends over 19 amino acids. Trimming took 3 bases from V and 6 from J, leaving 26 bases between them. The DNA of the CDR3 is TGTGCCAGCAGCTTTCCCTCTTTGACCGGATTTATGGGCCCCGGGGAGCTGTTTTTT. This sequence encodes CASSFPSLTGFMGPGELFF.

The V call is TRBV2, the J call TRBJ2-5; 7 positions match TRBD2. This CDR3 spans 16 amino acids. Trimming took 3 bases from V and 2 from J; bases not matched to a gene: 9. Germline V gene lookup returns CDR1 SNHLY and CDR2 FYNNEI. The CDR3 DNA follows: TGTGCCAGCAGTGATGGGGAACGGGGGGTTCAAGAGACCCAGTACTTC. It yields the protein CASSDGERGVQETQYF.

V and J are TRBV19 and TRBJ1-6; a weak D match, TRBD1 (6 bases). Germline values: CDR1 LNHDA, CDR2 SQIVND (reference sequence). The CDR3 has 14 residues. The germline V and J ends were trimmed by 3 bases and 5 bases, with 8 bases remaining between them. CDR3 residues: CASSIRQDNSPLHF. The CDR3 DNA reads TGTGCCAGTAGTATCAGACAGGATAATTCACCCCTCCACTTT.

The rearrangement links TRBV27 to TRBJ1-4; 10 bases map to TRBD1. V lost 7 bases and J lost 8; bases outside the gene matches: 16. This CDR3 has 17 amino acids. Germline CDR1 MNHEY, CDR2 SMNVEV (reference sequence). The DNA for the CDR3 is TGTGCCAGCACCAAGCTGAAGACAGGGGGCCAAGAGGAAAAACTGTTTTTT. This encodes CASTKLKTGGQEEKLFF.

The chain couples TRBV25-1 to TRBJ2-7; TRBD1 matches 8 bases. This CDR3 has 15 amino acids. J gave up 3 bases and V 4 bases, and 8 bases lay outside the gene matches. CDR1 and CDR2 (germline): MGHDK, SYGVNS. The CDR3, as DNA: TGTGCCAGCAGTGCAGACAGGGGAAGAGGCTACGAGCAGTACTTC. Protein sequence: CASSADRGRGYEQYF.

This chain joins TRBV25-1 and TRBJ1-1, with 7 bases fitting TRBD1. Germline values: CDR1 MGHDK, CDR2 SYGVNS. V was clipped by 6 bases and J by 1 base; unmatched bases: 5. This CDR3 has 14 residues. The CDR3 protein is CASRTGTANTEAFF. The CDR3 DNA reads TGTGCCAGCAGAACCGGGACAGCGAACACTGAAGCTTTCTTT. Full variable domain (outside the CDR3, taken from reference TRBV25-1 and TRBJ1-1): EADIYQTPRYLVIGTGKKITLECSQTMGHDKMYWYQQDPGMELHLIHYSYGVNSTEKGDLSSESTVSRIRTEHFPLTLESARPSHTSQYLCASRTGTANTEAFFGQGTRLTVV.

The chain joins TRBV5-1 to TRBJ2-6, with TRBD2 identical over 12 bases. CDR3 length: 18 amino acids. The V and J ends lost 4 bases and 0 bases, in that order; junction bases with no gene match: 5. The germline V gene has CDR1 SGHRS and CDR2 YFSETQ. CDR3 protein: CASSTSGGRGSGANVLTF. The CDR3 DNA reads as TGCGCCAGCAGCACTAGCGGGGGGCGCGGCTCTGGGGCCAACGTCCTGACTTTC.

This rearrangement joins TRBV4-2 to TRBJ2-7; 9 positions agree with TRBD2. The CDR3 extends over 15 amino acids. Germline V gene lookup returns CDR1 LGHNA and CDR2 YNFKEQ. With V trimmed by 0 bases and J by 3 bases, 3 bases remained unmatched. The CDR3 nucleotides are TGTGCCAGCAGCCAAGACAATAGCGGGGGCTACGAGCAGTACTTC. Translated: CASSQDNSGGYEQYF.

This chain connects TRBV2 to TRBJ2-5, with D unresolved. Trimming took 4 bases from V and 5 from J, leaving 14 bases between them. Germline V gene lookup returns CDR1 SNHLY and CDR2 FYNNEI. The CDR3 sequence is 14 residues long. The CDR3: CASSGLEIGETQYF. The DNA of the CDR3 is TGTGCCAGCAGTGGGCTGGAGATTGGGGAGACCCAGTACTTC. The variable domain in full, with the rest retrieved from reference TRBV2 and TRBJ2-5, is EPEVTQTPSHQVTQMGQEVILRCVPISNHLYFYWYRQILGQKVEFLVSFYNNEISEKSEIFDDQFSVERPDGSNFTLKIRSTKLEDSAMYFCASSGLEIGETQYFGPGTRLLVL.

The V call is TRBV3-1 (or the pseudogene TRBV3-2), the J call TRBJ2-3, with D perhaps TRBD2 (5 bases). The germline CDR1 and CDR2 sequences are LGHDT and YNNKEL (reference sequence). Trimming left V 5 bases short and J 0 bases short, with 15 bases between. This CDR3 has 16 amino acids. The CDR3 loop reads CASSYGLAPSTDTQYF. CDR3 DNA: TGTGCCAGCAGCTACGGACTGGCGCCTAGCACAGATACGCAGTATTTT.

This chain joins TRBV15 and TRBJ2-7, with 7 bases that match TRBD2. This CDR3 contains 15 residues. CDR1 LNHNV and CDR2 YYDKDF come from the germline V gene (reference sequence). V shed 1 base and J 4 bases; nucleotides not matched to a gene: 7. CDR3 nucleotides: TGTGCCACCAGCAGAGCGGGGGGATCCGGGTACGAGCAGTACTTC. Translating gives CATSRAGGSGYEQYF.

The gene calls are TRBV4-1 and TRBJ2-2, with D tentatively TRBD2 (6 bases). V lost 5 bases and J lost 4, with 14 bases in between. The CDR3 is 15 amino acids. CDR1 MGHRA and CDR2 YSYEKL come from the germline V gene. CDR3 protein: CASSSPGLTTGELFF. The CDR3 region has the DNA TGCGCCAGCAGCTCCCCGGGACTTACCACCGGGGAGCTGTTTTTT.

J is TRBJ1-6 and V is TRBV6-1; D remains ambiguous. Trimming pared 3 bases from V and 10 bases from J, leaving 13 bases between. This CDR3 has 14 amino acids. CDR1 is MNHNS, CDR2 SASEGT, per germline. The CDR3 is CASSEERSRSPLHF. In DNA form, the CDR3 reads TGTGCCAGCAGTGAGGAGCGGTCAAGATCACCCCTCCACTTT.

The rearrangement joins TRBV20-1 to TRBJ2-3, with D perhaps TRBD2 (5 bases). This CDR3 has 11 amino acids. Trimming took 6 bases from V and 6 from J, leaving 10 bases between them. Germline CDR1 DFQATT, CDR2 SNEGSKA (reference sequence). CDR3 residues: CSARRGDTQYF. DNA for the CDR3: TGCAGTGCCAGACGCGGGGATACGCAGTATTTT.

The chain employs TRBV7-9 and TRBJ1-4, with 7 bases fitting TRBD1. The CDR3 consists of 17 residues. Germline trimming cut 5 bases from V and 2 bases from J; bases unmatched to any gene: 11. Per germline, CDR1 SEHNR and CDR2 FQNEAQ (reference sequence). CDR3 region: CASSPIGRGKTNEKLFF. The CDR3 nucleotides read TGTGCCAGCAGCCCTATAGGCAGGGGGAAGACTAATGAAAAACTGTTTTTT. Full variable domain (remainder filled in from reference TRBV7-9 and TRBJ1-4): DTGVSQNPRHKITKRGQNVTFRCDPISEHNRLYWYRQTLGQGPEFLTYFQNEAQLEKSRLLSDRFSAERPKGSFSTLEIQRTEQGDSAMYLCASSPIGRGKTNEKLFFGSGTQLSVL.

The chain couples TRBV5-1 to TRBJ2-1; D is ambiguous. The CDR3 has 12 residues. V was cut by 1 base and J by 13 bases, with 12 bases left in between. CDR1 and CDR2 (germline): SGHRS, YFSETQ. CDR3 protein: CASSLTTGEQFF. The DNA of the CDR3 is TGCGCCAGCAGCTTGACGACTGGTGAACAGTTCTTC.

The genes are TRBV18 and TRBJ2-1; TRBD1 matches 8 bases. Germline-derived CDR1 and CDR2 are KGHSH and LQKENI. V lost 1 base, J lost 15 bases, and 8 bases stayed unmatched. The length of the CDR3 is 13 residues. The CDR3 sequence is CASSPRLDRDLFF. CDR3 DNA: TGTGCCAGCTCACCACGTCTGGACAGGGATCTGTTCTTC.

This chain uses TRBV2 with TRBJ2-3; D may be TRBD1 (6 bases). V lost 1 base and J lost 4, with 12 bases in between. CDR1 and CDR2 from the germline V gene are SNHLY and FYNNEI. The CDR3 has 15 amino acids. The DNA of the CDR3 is TGTGCCAGCAGTGAAGACGAGACAGGCCCAGATACGCAGTATTTT. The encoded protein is CASSEDETGPDTQYF.

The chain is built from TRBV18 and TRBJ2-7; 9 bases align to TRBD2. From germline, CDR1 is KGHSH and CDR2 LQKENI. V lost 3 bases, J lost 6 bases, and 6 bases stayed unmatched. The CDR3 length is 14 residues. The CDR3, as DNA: TGTGCCAGCTCACCGGCGGGAGGGCCGTCCGAGCAGTACTTC. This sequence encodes CASSPAGGPSEQYF.

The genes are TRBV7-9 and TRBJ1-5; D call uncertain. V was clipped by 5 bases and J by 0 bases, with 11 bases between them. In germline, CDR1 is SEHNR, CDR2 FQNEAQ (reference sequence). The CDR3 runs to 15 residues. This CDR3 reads CASSEENVSNQPQHF. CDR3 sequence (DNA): TGTGCCAGCAGCGAGGAAAACGTTAGCAATCAGCCCCAGCATTTT. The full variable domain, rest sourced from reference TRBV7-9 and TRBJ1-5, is DTGVSQNPRHKITKRGQNVTFRCDPISEHNRLYWYRQTLGQGPEFLTYFQNEAQLEKSRLLSDRFSAERPKGSFSTLEIQRTEQGDSAMYLCASSEENVSNQPQHFGDGTRLSIL.